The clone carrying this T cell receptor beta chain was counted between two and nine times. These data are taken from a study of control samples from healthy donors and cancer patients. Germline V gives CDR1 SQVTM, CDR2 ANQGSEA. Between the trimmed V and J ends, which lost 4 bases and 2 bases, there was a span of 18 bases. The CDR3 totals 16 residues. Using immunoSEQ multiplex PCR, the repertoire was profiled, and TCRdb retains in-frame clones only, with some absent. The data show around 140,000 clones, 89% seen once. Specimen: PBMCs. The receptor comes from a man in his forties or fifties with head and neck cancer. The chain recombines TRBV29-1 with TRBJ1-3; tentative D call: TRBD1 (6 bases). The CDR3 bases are TGCAGCGTTGGTGGGGTCAGGGGAGGACCTGGAAACACCATATATTTT. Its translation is CSVGGVRGGPGNTIYF.